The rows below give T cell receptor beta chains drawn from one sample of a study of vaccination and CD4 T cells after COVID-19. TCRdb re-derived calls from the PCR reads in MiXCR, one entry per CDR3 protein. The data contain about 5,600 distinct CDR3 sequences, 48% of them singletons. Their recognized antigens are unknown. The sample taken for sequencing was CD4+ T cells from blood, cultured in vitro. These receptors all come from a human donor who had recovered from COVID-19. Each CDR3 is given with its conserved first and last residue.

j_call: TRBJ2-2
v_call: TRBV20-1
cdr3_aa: CSARDPRTGGSLTGELFF

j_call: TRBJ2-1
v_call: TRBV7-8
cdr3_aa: CASRTSGGPGSYNEQFF

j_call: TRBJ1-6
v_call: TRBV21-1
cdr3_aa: CASSKAEGANSYNSPLHF

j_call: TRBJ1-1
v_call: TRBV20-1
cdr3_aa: CSAGGQNLGAFF

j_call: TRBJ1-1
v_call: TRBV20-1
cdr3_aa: CSAHDSSGTEAFF

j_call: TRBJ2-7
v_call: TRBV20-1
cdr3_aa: CSARGRRGYEQYF

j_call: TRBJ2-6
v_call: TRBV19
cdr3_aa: CASSIQFSGANVLTF

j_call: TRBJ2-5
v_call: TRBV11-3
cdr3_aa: CASSLDSGRAVETQYF

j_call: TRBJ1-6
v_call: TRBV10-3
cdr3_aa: CAISQTMAESPLHF

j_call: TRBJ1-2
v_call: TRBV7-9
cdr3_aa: CASSLIKVGYTF

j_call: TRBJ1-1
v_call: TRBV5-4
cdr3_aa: CASSLGGLTGGAYTEAFF

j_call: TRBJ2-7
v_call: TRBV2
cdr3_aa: CASRAGHIYEQYF

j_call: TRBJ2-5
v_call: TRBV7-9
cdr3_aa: CASSLTMYQETQYF

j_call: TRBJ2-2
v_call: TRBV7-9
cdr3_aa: CASSLSTATGELFF

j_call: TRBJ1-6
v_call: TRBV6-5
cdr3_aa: CASSYSSRGQSPLHF

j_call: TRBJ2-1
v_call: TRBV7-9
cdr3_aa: CASSLSLAGSYNEQFF

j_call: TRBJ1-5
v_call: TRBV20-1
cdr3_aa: CSASVGSGGDQPQHF

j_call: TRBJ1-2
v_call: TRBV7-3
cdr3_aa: CASSLRTGDYTF

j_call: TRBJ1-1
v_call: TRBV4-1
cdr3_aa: CASSQPYTEAFF

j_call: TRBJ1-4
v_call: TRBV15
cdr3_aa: CATSRDRGWDEKLFF

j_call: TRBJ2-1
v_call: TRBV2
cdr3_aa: CASSENRDGHEQFF

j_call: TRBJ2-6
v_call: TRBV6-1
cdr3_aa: CASSQTGASGANVLTF

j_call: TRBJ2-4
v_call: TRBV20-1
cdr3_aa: CSASRPPGTIQYF

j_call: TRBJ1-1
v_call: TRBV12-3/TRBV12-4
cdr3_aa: CASSLASQQAFF

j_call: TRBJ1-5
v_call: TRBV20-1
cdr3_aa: CSARVEGGEQPQHF

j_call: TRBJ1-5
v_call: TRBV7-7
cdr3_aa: CASSLRPREVPNQPQHF

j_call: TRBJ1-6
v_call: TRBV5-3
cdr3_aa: CARSTGQGASYNSPLHF

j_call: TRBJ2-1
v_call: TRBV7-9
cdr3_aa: CASSLGGGRAVIEQFF

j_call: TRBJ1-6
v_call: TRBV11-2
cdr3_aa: CASSLLGGTGRSPLHF

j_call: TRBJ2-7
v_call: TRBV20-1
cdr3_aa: CSAKTSSYEQYF

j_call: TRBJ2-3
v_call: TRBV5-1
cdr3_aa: CASSTAGLSSTDTQYF

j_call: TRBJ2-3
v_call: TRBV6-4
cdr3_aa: CASSPGQGARDTQYF

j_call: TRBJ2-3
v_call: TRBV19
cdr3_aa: CASSISAAGGPPSTDTQYF

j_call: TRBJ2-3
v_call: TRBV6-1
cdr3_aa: CASSEGRTSGGTDTQYF

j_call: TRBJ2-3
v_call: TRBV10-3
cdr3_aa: CAINRRAGDTQYF